The rows below give T cell receptor beta chains drawn from one sample of a study of breast tumors, draining lymph nodes, adjacent tissues. MiXCR, run by TCRdb on the multiplex PCR reads, gives a single entry per CDR3 protein. This sample has some 130,000 distinct CDR3 sequences, with approximately 20% found just once. The specimen was axillary lymph node tissue. These receptors were collected from a female donor with breast cancer. Some clones in this sample may be carry-over from other donors' samples. Both conserved end residues are part of each CDR3. The order of the fields is clone size, J gene, D gene, V gene, CDR3 protein. The D gene is left open where the match is weak. Expanded clones get a size class; other rows say once, few or many, or leave the size out.

few | TRBJ1-2 | - | TRBV2 | CASSEYAGDYGYTF
many | TRBJ2-7 | - | TRBV2 | CASNWGASYEQYF
many | TRBJ2-7 | TRBD1 | TRBV4-3 | CASSQGQGYYEQYF
many | TRBJ2-3 | TRBD1 | TRBV7-2 | CASGTGMVDTQYF
many | TRBJ1-5 | - | TRBV20-1 | CSAYSNSDQPQHF
- | TRBJ1-1 | - | TRBV29-1 | CSVEAVSRTEAFF
- | TRBJ2-7 | TRBD2 | TRBV28 | CASSLSGRSHEQYF
many | TRBJ1-4 | - | TRBV6-1 | CASREATANEKLFF
few | TRBJ1-2 | - | TRBV18 | CASSLVQQDTYGYTF
- | TRBJ1-1 | - | TRBV7-3 | CASSPGWTGTEAFF
- | TRBJ2-7 | - | TRBV28 | CASSFRLVPPYEQYF
- | TRBJ1-2 | - | TRBV6-5 | CASSYSDGYGYTF
many | TRBJ2-7 | TRBD1 | TRBV6-5 | CASSNLGTGVGEQYF
- | TRBJ2-3 | - | TRBV6-6 | CASSHRDTQYF
many | TRBJ2-3 | TRBD2 | TRBV19 | CASSIEGGTSGSRSTDTQYF
- | TRBJ1-3 | - | TRBV6-1 | CASSRLVTNTIYF
large | TRBJ2-7 | - | TRBV2 | CASSEGDTYEQYF
few | TRBJ2-6 | - | TRBV7-2 | CASSRRANVLTF
many | TRBJ2-7 | - | TRBV6-2/TRBV6-3 | CASRNSVINEQYF
few | TRBJ2-5 | TRBD2 | TRBV3-1 | CASGPLLAGGGETQYF
many | TRBJ2-7 | TRBD2 | TRBV7-2 | CASRLAGDSYEQYF
many | TRBJ1-2 | - | TRBV3-1 | CASSQATQGGGYTF
many | TRBJ2-7 | TRBD2 | TRBV4-1 | CASSQGVLAGGSSYEQYF
many | TRBJ2-1 | TRBD2 | TRBV20-1 | CSAKLAGGRNEQFF
- | TRBJ2-2 | TRBD2 | TRBV3-1 | CASSPRGGLNTGELFF
many | TRBJ2-7 | - | TRBV27 | CASSLSRPSSGSDEQYF
many | TRBJ2-7 | TRBD2 | TRBV5-6 | CASSLGLAGRYEQYF
many | TRBJ2-7 | TRBD1 | TRBV5-8 | CASTYRDSSYEQYF
many | TRBJ1-2 | - | TRBV6-6 | CASRVDRNYGYTF
many | TRBJ2-7 | - | TRBV6-5 | CASSQNGQSWQQYF
many | TRBJ1-5 | - | TRBV19 | CASSQGRTQPQHF
many | TRBJ2-3 | TRBD1 | TRBV2 | CASSDWTGTSTDTQYF
many | TRBJ1-5 | TRBD1 | TRBV20-1 | CSANEGQVNQPQHF
many | TRBJ2-5 | - | TRBV2 | CASSEGAGMVKETQYF
many | TRBJ1-3 | - | TRBV7-9 | CASSLVGSGAAGNTIYF
once | TRBJ2-1 | TRBD1 | TRBV6-2/TRBV6-3 | CASSSRGAGGHRKFF
many | TRBJ1-6 | TRBD1 | TRBV5-6 | CASSLAGTGNSPLHF
many | TRBJ2-1 | TRBD1 | TRBV5-8 | CASSPDGWTGDRNEQFF
many | TRBJ2-3 | - | TRBV3-1 | CASSLSLGEHITDTQYF